This T cell receptor beta chain was identified in a study of T cells after yellow fever vaccination (dated by TCRdb to about 2019). Background for the entire study: The SMART-Seq v4 Ultra Low Input RNA kit was used to prepare libraries from fractions with low cell numbers. To follow T-cell clones before and after both primary and booster YFV17D yellow fever vaccination, bulk TCR alpha and beta repertoires underwent longitudinal sequencing. Two healthy male donors, one aged 18 to 29 and one aged 30 to 39 years, were included in the cohort. Bulk PBMC replicates and cell subsets were isolated from blood drawn at multiple timepoints before and after both primary and secondary immunization.

Broad study findings and their caveats: Because only a couple of donors were included in the study, the extent to which the findings can be generalized is limited. FACS-sorted repertoires could contain abundant contaminating clonotypes from the bulk population, so computational filtering was required. After the booster, most clones that had expanded after primary vaccination were detected again (around 96% of CD4 and around nine tenths of CD8), suggesting broad maintenance of memory. A small fraction of clonotypes appeared in both the CD4 and CD8 compartments, likely as a result of convergent recombination. Compared with the primary T-cell response, the secondary T-cell response was weaker but faster, peaking on day 5 rather than day 15.

What this sample's treatment or condition label stands for: live attenuated yellow fever vaccine strain. At every blood-draw timepoint, two biological replicates of bulk PBMCs were collected. A standard Ficoll-Paque protocol was used to isolate PBMCs from peripheral blood. RNA was extracted with TriZol from bulk PBMCs, CD4 and CD8 fractions, and dextramer-positive and dextramer-negative fractions. TCR cDNA was made using 5'RACE template switching, a step that added a universal primer site and unique molecular identifiers. cDNA synthesis was primed from both the TCR alpha and TCR beta constant segments. Libraries were amplified in two PCR steps, with sample barcodes and sequencing adapters added in the second step. Sequencing of libraries was performed on Illumina HiSeq 2500 (2x100 bp) or NovaSeq (2x150 bp). As for the original processing: MIGEC was used to demultiplex reads and collapse the reads into UMI consensus sequences, and MiXCR was used for V(D)J alignment. Vaccine-responding clonotypes were identified with edgeR using replicate PBMC samples, with FDR below 0.01 and a log2 fold change above 5 up to day 15 being required. Bulk clonotypes were assigned CD4 or CD8 identity according to which sequenced CD4 or CD8 repertoire held them at higher abundance. TCRdb handled the public reads itself, with Q25 trimming in fastp and clone calling in MiXCR, and kept productive beta chains. Records with the same CDR3 protein are collapsed into one entry carrying the most frequent genes and DNA. The V and J calls here are based on TCRdb, not the publication. The sample includes around 530,000 distinct CDR3 sequences, with 17% observed a single time. The top ten constitute 17% of the sample.

Regarding this clonotype: It lacks a known antigen. No base-level quality is on record; no much larger clone is a single base apart.

The CDR3 sequence holds 15 residues, the cysteine and phenylalanine included. Only CDR3 DNA is held: 45 bases, read in frame from base 1. The sequence joins TRBV21-1 to TRBJ1-6. TRBV21-1 is listed as a pseudogene. Sequenced material: PBMCs, taken around 5 days after the first yellow fever vaccination. The sequence derives from a man between 18 and 35 years old who received the YFV17D yellow fever vaccine. This receptor carries the CDR3 CASSKILGSGSPLHF. The nucleotides are TGTGCCAGCAGCAAAATATTGGGTTCTGGTTCACCCCTCCACTTT.